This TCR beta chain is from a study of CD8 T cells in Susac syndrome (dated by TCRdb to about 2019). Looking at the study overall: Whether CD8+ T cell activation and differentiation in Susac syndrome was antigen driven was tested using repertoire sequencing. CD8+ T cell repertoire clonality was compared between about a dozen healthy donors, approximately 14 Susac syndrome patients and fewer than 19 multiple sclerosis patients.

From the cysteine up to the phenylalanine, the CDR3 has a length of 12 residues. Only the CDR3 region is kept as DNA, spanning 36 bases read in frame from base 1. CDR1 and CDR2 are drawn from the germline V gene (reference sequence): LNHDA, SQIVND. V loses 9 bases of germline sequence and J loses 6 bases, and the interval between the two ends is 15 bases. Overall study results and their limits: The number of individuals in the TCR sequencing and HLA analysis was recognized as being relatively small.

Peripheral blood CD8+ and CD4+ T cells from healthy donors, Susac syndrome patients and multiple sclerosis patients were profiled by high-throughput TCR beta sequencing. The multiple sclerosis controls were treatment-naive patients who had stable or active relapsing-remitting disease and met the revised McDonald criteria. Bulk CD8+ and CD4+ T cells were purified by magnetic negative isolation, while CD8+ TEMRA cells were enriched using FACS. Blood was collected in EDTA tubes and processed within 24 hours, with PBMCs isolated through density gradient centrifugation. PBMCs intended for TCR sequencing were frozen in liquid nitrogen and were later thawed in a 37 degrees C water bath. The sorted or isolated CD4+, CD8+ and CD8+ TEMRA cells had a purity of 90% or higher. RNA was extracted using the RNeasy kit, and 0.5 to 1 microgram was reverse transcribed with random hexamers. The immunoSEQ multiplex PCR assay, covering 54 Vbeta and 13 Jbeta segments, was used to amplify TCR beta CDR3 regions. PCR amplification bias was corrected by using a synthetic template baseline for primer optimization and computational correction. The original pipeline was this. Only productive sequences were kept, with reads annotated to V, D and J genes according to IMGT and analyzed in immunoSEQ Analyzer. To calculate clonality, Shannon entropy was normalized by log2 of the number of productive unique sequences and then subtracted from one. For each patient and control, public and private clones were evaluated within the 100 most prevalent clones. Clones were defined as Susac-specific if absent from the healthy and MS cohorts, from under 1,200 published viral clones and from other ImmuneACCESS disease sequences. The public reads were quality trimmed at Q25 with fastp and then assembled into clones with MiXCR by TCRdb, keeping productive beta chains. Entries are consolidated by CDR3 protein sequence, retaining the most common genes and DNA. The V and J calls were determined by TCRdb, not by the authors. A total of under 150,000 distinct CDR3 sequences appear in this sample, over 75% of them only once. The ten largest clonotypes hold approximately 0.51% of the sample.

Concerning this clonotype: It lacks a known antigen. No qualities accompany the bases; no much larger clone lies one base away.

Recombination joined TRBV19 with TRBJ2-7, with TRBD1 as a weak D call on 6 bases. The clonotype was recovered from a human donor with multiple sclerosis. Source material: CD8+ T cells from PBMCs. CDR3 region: CASTNRAGEQYF. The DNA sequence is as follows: TGTGCCAGCACCAACAGGGCGGGCGAGCAGTACTTC.